This T cell receptor beta chain comes out of a study of shared clonotypes between healthy human individuals. Whole-study results and caveats: An effect of sequencing depth on clonotype sharing among donors was expected.

An even split of each subset's genomic DNA across several immunoSEQ plates was performed. Template amounts of 250 to 350 ng DNA, about 30,000 T cell genomes, were employed in unsorted PBMC replicate PCRs. Data came from immunoSEQ multiplex PCR; TCRdb stores just in-frame clones and leaves some out. The sample lists fewer than 650,000 clones, roughly 79% seen once, with 12% in the top ten. Trimming pared 2 bases from V and 0 bases from J, leaving 11 bases between. The CDR3 has 16 residues. Per germline, CDR1 SGHAT and CDR2 FQNNGV. For this clone: The target antigen is unknown.

The source of this sequence is a woman aged 40 to 50 in good health. Some clones in this sample may be carry-over from other donors' samples. Sequenced sample: PBMCs. The V call is TRBV11-2, the J call TRBJ2-1; D unresolved. The CDR3 bases are TGTGCCAGCAGCTTATCCCGCCCGAGCTCCTACAATGAGCAGTTCTTC. Amino acids: CASSLSRPSSYNEQFF. Supplemented by reference TRBV11-2 and TRBJ2-1, the full variable domain reads EAGVAQSPRYKIIEKRQSVAFWCNPISGHATLYWYQQILGQGPKLLIQFQNNGVVDDSQLPKDRFSAERLKGVDSTLKIQPAKLEDSAVYLCASSLSRPSSYNEQFFGPGTRLTVL.